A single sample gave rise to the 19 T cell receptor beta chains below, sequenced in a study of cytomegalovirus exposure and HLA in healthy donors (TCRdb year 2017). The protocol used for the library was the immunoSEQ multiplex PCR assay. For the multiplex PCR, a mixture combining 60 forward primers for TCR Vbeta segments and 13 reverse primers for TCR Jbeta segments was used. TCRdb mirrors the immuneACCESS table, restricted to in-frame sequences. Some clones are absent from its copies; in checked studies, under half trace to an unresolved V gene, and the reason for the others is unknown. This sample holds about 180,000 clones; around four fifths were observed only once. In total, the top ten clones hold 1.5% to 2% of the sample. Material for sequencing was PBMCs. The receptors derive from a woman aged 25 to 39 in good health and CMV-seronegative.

The DNA of the CDR3 is TGTGCCAGCAGCTTAACACCCTCTAACTATGGCTACACCTTC. Residues: CASSLTPSNYGYTF. The chain uses TRBV7-2 and TRBJ1-2; D gene uncertain. CDR1 is SGHTA, CDR2 FQGNSA, per germline. V was pared by 2 bases and J by 0 bases, with 7 bases between. The CDR3 runs 14 residues. The variable domain in full, completed from reference TRBV7-2 and TRBJ1-2, reads GAGVSQSPSNKVTEKGKDVELRCDPISGHTALYWYRQSLGQGLEFLIYFQGNSAPDKSGLPSDRFSAERTGGSVSTLTIQRTQQEDSAVYLCASSLTPSNYGYTFGSGTRLTVV.

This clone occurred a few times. The CDR3 loop is CASRARGPQHF. CDR3 coding DNA: TGTGCCAGTAGGGCTCGGGGGCCCCAGCATTTT. The chain employs TRBV19 and TRBJ1-5; D gene uncertain. CDR1 is LNHDA and CDR2 is SQIVND in the germline V gene (reference sequence). The CDR3 extends over 11 amino acids. Trimming removed 6 bases from V and 9 bases from J, with 9 bases in between.

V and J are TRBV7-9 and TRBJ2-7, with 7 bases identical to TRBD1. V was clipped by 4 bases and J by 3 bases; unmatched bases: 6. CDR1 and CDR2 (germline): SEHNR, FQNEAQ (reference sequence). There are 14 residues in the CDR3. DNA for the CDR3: TGTGCCAGCAGCTCTCCGGACAGGATCTACGAGCAGTACTTC. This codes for CASSSPDRIYEQYF.

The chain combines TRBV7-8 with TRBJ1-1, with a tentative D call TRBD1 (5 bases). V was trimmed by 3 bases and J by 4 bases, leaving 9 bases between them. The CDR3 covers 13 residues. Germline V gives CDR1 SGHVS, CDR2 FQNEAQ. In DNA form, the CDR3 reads TGTGCCAGCAGCTTCGTGGGGGGCACTGAAGCTTTCTTT. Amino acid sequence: CASSFVGGTEAFF. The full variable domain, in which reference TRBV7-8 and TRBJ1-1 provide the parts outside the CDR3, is GAGVSQSPRYKVAKRGQDVALRCDPISGHVSLFWYQQALGQGPEFLTYFQNEAQLDKSGLPSDRFFAERPEGSVSTLKIQRTQQEDSAVYLCASSFVGGTEAFFGQGTRLTVV.

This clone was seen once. The CDR3 DNA reads as TGTGCCAGCAGCTACGGGACAGGTGGGATCAATGAGCAGTTCTTC. Translating it yields CASSYGTGGINEQFF. V usage is TRBV16 and J usage is TRBJ2-1, with 8 bases aligning to TRBD1. The V and J ends lost 5 bases and 6 bases, in that order; junction bases with no gene match: 9. This CDR3 comprises 15 residues. Germline V lookup: CDR1 KGHSY, CDR2 FQNENV.

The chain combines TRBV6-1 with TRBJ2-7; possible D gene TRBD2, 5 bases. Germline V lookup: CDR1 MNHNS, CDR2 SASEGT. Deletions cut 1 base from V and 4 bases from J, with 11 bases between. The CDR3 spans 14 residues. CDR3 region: CASSEVGREYEQYF. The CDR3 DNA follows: TGTGCCAGCAGTGAAGTCGGACGGGAATACGAGCAGTACTTC.

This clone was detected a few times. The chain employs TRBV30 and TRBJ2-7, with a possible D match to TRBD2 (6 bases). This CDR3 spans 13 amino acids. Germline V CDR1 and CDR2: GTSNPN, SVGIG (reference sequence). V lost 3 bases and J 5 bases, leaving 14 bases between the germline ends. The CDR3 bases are TGTGCCTGGAGCCGGGAGAGGTCTCACGAGCAGTACTTC. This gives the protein CAWSRERSHEQYF.

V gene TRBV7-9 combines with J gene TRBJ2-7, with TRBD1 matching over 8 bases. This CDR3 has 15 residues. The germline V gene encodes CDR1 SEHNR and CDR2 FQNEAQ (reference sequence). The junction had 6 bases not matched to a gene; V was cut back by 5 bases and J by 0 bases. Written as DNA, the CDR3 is TGTGCCAGCAGCCCCTCTGGGACAGGCTCCTACGAGCAGTACTTC. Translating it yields CASSPSGTGSYEQYF.

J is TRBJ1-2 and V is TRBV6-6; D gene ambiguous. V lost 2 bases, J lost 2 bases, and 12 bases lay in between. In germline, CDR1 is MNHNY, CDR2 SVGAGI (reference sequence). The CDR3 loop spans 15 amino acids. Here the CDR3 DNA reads TGTGCCAGCAGTTACGGAGGAGTCCCGAACTATGGCTACACCTTC. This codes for CASSYGGVPNYGYTF.

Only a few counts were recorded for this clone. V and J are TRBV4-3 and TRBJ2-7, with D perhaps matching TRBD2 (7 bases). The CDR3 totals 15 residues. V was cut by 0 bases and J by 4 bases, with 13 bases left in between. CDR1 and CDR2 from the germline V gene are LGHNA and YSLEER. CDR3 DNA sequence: TGCGCCAGCAGCCAAGAAGCTCGGGGGGCATACGAGCAGTACTTC. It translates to CASSQEARGAYEQYF.

The CDR3 protein is CASSLAGGITYEQYF. The CDR3 coding sequence is TGTGCCAGCAGCTTAGCGGGGGGGATAACCTACGAGCAGTACTTC. The chain employs TRBV7-8 and TRBJ2-7, with TRBD2 identical over 7 bases. This CDR3 has 15 residues. Germline CDR1 and CDR2: SGHVS and FQNEAQ. The ends lost 0 bases at V and 2 bases at J; junction bases unmatched: 4.

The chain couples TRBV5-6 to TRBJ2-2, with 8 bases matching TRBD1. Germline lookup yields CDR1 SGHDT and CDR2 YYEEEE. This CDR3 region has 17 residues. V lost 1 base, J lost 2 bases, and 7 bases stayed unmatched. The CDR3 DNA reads TGTGCCAGCAGCTTGTTTGCAGGGGGCCTCAACACCGGGGAGCTGTTTTTT. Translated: CASSLFAGGLNTGELFF.

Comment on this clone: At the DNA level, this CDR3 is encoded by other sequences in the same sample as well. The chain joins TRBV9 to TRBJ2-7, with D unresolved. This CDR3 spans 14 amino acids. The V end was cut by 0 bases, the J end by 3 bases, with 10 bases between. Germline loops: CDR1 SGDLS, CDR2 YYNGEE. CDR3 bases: TGTGCCAGCAGCGTAGCAGGAACCGACTACGAGCAGTACTTC. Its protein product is CASSVAGTDYEQYF.

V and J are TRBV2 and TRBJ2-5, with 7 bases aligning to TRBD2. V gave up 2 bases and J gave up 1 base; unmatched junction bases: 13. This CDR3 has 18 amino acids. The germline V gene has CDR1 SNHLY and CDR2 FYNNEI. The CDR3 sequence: CASSESIRAGEAQETQYF. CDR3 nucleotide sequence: TGTGCCAGCAGTGAATCGATTCGGGCGGGGGAGGCCCAAGAGACCCAGTACTTC.

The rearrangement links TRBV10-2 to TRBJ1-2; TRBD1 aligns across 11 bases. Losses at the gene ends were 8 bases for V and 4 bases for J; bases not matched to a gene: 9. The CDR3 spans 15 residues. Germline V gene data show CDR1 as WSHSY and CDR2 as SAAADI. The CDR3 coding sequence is TGCGCCAGCTTAGGACAGGGGGCACTTGGCTATGGCTACACCTTC. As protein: CASLGQGALGYGYTF.

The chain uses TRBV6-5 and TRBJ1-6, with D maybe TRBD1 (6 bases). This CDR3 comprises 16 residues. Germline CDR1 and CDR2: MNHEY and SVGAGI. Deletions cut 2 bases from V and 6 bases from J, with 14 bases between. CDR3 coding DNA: TGTGCCAGCAGTTACCCGAATGGGGGCGGTAATTCACCCCTCCACTTT. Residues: CASSYPNGGGNSPLHF.

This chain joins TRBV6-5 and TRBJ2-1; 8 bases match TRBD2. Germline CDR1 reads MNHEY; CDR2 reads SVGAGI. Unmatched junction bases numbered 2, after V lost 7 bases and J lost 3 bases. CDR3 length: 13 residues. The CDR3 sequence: CASKAGGYNEQFF. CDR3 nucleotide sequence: TGTGCCAGCAAGGCGGGGGGCTACAATGAGCAGTTCTTC.

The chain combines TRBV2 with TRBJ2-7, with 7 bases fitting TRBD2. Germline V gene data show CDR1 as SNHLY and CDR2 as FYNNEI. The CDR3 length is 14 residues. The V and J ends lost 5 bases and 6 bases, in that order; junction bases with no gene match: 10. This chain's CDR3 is CASSRLASSGEQYF. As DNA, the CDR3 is TGTGCCAGCAGTCGACTAGCAAGTTCGGGCGAGCAGTACTTC.

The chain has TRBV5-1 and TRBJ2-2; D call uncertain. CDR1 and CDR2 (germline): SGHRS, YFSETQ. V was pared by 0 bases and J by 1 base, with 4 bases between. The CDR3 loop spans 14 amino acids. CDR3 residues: CASSLAQNTGELFF. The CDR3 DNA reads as TGCGCCAGCAGCTTGGCACAGAACACCGGGGAGCTGTTTTTT.